The 10 T cell receptor beta chains reported below all come from one sample, sequenced in a study of blood T cell repertoires in COVID-19 (TCRdb year 2020). The protocol used for the library was the immunoSEQ multiplex PCR assay. This immuneACCESS table, as held by TCRdb, lists in-frame sequences with V and J called but not all clones. Of the missing ones, under half trace to an unresolved V gene in checked studies; the others have no known cause. The table for this sample lists about 170,000 clones; roughly 80% of them were counted only once. 13% to 15% of the sample comes from the top ten. The sequencing sample was made of peripheral blood. The source of these receptors is a woman between 65 and 79 years old with COVID-19, enrolled during active disease.

The V gene is TRBV7-9, the J gene TRBJ1-1, with D unresolved. Trimming removed 0 bases at V and 6 bases at J, with 8 bases between. Germline V gene sequence: CDR1 SEHNR, CDR2 FQNEAQ (reference sequence). CDR3 length: 13 amino acids. The CDR3 bases are TGTGCCAGCAGCTTAGCCGACAACCCTGAAGCTTTCTTT. Protein: CASSLADNPEAFF.

The chain uses TRBV28 and TRBJ2-7; TRBD2 aligns across 8 bases. Looked up from germline, CDR1 is MDHEN and CDR2 is SYDVKM. The CDR3 runs 11 residues. Trimming removed 8 bases from V and 6 bases from J; junction bases left unmatched: 3. This CDR3 is CASRGGGEQYV. The CDR3 region has the DNA TGTGCCAGCCGGGGGGGAGGCGAGCAGTACGTC.

V is TRBV30 and J is TRBJ2-1; D may be TRBD2 (5 bases). The CDR3 is made up of 13 amino acids. Trimming stripped 2 bases from V and 8 bases from J, with 13 bases between. Germline lookup yields CDR1 GTSNPN and CDR2 SVGIG (reference sequence). The CDR3 sequence is CAWSSGVRDEQFF. CDR3 nucleotides: TGTGCCTGGAGTTCCGGGGTCCGAGATGAGCAGTTCTTC.

CDR3 protein: CASSQSGTGAYNEQFF. CDR3 sequence (DNA): TGCGCCAGCAGCCAATCCGGGACAGGTGCCTACAATGAGCAGTTCTTC. The J gene is TRBJ2-1, the V gene TRBV4-1; TRBD1 matches 8 bases. Losses at the gene ends were 2 bases for V and 2 bases for J; bases not matched to a gene: 5. Germline values: CDR1 MGHRA, CDR2 YSYEKL. The CDR3 has 16 amino acids.

This sequence joins TRBV28 and TRBJ1-4, with TRBD1 matching 8 bases. CDR3 length equals 15 residues. The V and J ends lost 5 bases and 5 bases, in that order; junction bases with no gene match: 7. Germline CDR1 MDHEN, CDR2 SYDVKM. CDR3 region: CASSAQGARNEKLFF. CDR3 in DNA: TGTGCCAGCAGTGCCCAGGGGGCGCGAAATGAAAAACTGTTTTTT.

The chain is built from TRBV11-2 and TRBJ1-1; D unclear. Trimming pared 5 bases from V and 10 bases from J, leaving 8 bases between. Germline assignment: CDR1 SGHAT and CDR2 FQNNGV. The CDR3 length is 10 residues. Here the CDR3 DNA reads TGTGCCAGCAGCGCGGGGATAGCTTTCTTT. Its protein product is CASSAGIAFF.

This sequence joins TRBV29-1 and TRBJ2-7, with TRBD1 identical over 9 bases. The CDR3 sequence is 13 residues long. V gave up 7 bases and J gave up 7 bases; unmatched junction bases: 11. Germline V gene data show CDR1 as SQVTM and CDR2 as ANQGSEA. This CDR3 reads CSARDREVGEQYF. DNA for the CDR3: TGCAGCGCCCGGGACAGGGAGGTGGGGGAGCAGTACTTC.

For this clone: This may stem from a read error, because a much larger clone lies one nucleotide away. Other DNA sequences in the same sample also yield this CDR3. This rearrangement joins TRBV2 to TRBJ2-1; unclear D gene. The germline gives CDR1 SNHLY, CDR2 FYNNEI. The CDR3 sequence is 11 residues long. V shed 6 bases and J shed 4 bases, with 4 bases lying between them. The CDR3 DNA follows: TGTGCCAGCAGCCCTTACAATGAGCAGTTCTTC. This sequence encodes CASSPYNEQFF. The whole variable domain, filled in from reference TRBV2 and TRBJ2-1, reads EPEVTQTPSHQVTQMGQEVILRCVPISNHLYFYWYRQILGQKVEFLVSFYNNEISEKSEIFDDQFSVERPDGSNFTLKIRSTKLEDSAMYFCASSPYNEQFFGPGTRLTVL.

The chain employs TRBV19 and TRBJ1-3; maybe TRBD1 (5 bases). Per the germline V gene, CDR1 is LNHDA and CDR2 is SQIVND (reference sequence). The CDR3 spans 16 residues. Trimming removed 5 bases at V and 0 bases at J, with 14 bases between. The chain's CDR3 is CASSARDFPSGNTIYF. The CDR3 nucleotides read TGTGCCAGTAGTGCCCGGGACTTCCCCTCTGGAAACACCATATATTTT.

This clone was counted between two and nine times. The chain joins TRBV28 to TRBJ1-2, with 7 bases aligning to TRBD1. The CDR3 extends over 18 amino acids. V shed 3 bases and J 14 bases; nucleotides not matched to a gene: 27. Per the germline V gene, CDR1 is MDHEN and CDR2 is SYDVKM. The CDR3 loop is CASSFLIGPVEGGAPGTF. The CDR3 bases are TGTGCCAGCAGTTTTTTGATAGGCCCCGTCGAAGGGGGCGCCCCGGGTACCTTC.